The 23 T cell receptor beta chains below come from one sample, sequenced in a study of CD4 T cells in relation to SARS-CoV-2 and coronaviruses. CD4+ T cells from unexposed donors were obtained before the COVID-19 pandemic (2011-2018). CD4+ T cells were isolated from the cells after about 11 days of culture. Libraries were prepared by immunoSEQ multiplex PCR; TCRdb keeps only in-frame clonotypes and omits some of them. The repertoire holds roughly 18,000 clones, with roughly 80% as singletons. These receptors lack a known antigen. Sequenced: CD4+ T cells from PBMCs, cultured in vitro. The source is a human donor in good health.

The chain links TRBV6-4 to TRBJ2-1, with a weak D call TRBD1 (6 bases). V was clipped by 0 bases and J by 4 bases, with 7 bases between them. The CDR3 is 14 residues long. Germline lookup yields CDR1 MRHNA and CDR2 SNTAGT. CDR3 DNA sequence: TGTGCCAGCAGTGACTCACAGGGTTACAATGAGCAGTTCTTC. Its translation: CASSDSQGYNEQFF.

The chain is built from TRBV6-2 or TRBV6-3 and TRBJ1-5; no clear D gene. Per germline, CDR1 MNHEY and CDR2 SVGEGT. The length of the CDR3 is 14 residues. V was pared by 0 bases and J by 2 bases, with 5 bases between. CDR3 loop: CASSYSAGNQPQHF. CDR3 DNA sequence: TGTGCCAGCAGTTACTCTGCAGGCAATCAGCCCCAGCATTTT.

The chain combines TRBV5-5 with TRBJ2-7; TRBD2 agrees at 10 bases. From germline, CDR1 is SGHKS and CDR2 YYEKEE (reference sequence). The CDR3 is 18 residues long. With V trimmed by 1 base and J by 9 bases, 19 bases remained unmatched. This chain's CDR3 is CASSLTGGAGGPLAGQYF. The CDR3 DNA is TGTGCCAGCAGCTTGACAGGGGGAGCGGGAGGGCCCCTAGCCGGGCAGTACTTC.

The chain recombines TRBV2 with TRBJ1-1; D gene unclear. Germline-derived CDR1 and CDR2 are SNHLY and FYNNEI. The V end lost 6 bases, the J end lost 4 bases, and 9 bases lay between the germline ends. This CDR3 comprises 12 residues. The CDR3 region is CASRTVLTEAFF. The CDR3 nucleotides are TGTGCCAGCAGAACGGTTCTCACTGAAGCTTTCTTT.

The chain employs TRBV2 and TRBJ1-1, with unresolved D. V was pared by 8 bases and J by 5 bases, with 15 bases between. The CDR3 is 13 amino acids. CDR1 is SNHLY and CDR2 is FYNNEI in the germline V gene. The DNA of the CDR3 is TGTGCCAGCGGGTCCGACCGGTGGACTGAAGCTTTCTTT. Protein product: CASGSDRWTEAFF. The complete variable domain, with remaining parts taken from reference TRBV2 and TRBJ1-1, reads EPEVTQTPSHQVTQMGQEVILRCVPISNHLYFYWYRQILGQKVEFLVSFYNNEISEKSEIFDDQFSVERPDGSNFTLKIRSTKLEDSAMYFCASGSDRWTEAFFGQGTRLTVV.

The rearrangement joins TRBV11-3 to TRBJ2-7; D ambiguous. There are 12 residues in the CDR3. Per the germline V gene, CDR1 is SGHNT and CDR2 is YENEEA. Trimming shortened V by 2 bases and J by 3 bases, and 5 bases separated the two germline ends. The CDR3 DNA sequence: TGTGCCAGCAGCTTAAATGGCTACGAGCAGTACTTC. It yields the protein CASSLNGYEQYF.

This clone showed up just once. The rearrangement joins TRBV28 to TRBJ1-4; D ambiguous. The CDR3 totals 14 residues. V was trimmed by 8 bases and J by 2 bases, leaving 12 bases between them. Germline CDR1 MDHEN, CDR2 SYDVKM. The CDR3 region is CASGKGGTNEKLFF. The CDR3 bases are TGTGCCAGCGGTAAGGGCGGGACTAATGAAAAACTGTTTTTT.

V gene TRBV6-6 combines with J gene TRBJ2-2; 7 positions agree with TRBD1. Germline V gene sequence: CDR1 MNHNY, CDR2 SVGAGI (reference sequence). Trimming took 7 bases from V and 5 from J; bases not matched to a gene: 13. This CDR3 is 16 amino acids long. The CDR3 bases are TGTGCCAGCACCTACATTCACAGGGGTCGGACCGGGGAGCTGTTTTTT. The encoded protein is CASTYIHRGRTGELFF.

The V call is TRBV27, the J call TRBJ2-5, with TRBD1 identical over 7 bases. Germline assignment: CDR1 MNHEY and CDR2 SMNVEV (reference sequence). After removal of 1 base from V and 5 bases from J, the junction contained 1 base not matched to a gene. This CDR3 region has 13 residues. DNA of the CDR3: TGTGCCAGCAGTTTATTCAGGGGGGAGACCCAGTACTTC. Its protein product is CASSLFRGETQYF.

V and J are TRBV12-5 and TRBJ2-5; D gene unclear. Trimming pared 0 bases from V and 4 bases from J, leaving 3 bases between. The CDR3 is 12 residues long. CDR1 is LGHNT and CDR2 is FRNRAP in the germline V gene. CDR3 in amino acids: CASGLVGETQYF. The CDR3 DNA is TGTGCTAGTGGTTTGGTAGGAGAGACCCAGTACTTC.

The chain employs TRBV10-3 and TRBJ2-7; D ambiguous. Per the germline V gene, CDR1 is ENHRY and CDR2 is SYGVKD. V lost 9 bases, J lost 0 bases, and 18 bases lay in between. The CDR3 has 15 amino acids. CDR3 loop: CAMRSGQEYSYEQYF. CDR3 bases: TGTGCCATGAGGTCGGGTCAGGAGTACTCCTACGAGCAGTACTTC.

J is TRBJ2-1 and V is TRBV7-2; D not certain. Germline CDR1 SGHTA, CDR2 FQGNSA. CDR3 length equals 13 residues. V lost 1 base to trimming and J lost 8 bases, with 9 bases between them. CDR3 in DNA: TGTGCCAGCAGCTTAGTTGCCACCGATGAGCAGTTCTTC. Translating gives CASSLVATDEQFF.

The V call is TRBV19, the J call TRBJ1-2; 7 positions match TRBD1. This CDR3 comprises 16 residues. Germline V CDR1 and CDR2: LNHDA, SQIVND (reference sequence). V trimming: 4 bases; J trimming: 0 bases; junction bases outside the gene matches: 8. CDR3 sequence: CASSKLAGQTNYGYTF. In DNA form, the CDR3 reads TGTGCCAGTAGTAAGTTGGCGGGACAGACTAACTATGGCTACACCTTC.

The chain carries TRBV7-3 and TRBJ2-7; no clear D gene. Germline CDR1 SGHTA, CDR2 FQGTGA. Trimming took 0 bases from V and 1 from J, leaving 7 bases between them. The CDR3 sequence is 14 residues long. In DNA form, the CDR3 reads TGTGCCAGCAGCTTAACTGGGGATTCCTACGAGCAGTACTTC. Encoded protein: CASSLTGDSYEQYF.

The gene calls are TRBV6-5 and TRBJ2-7, with TRBD2 as a possible D gene (5 bases). Germline V gene data show CDR1 as MNHEY and CDR2 as SVGAGI. The CDR3 is made up of 13 amino acids. With 7 bases removed from V and 2 bases from J, the gap between germline ends came to 12 bases. Here the CDR3 reads CASKRYGAYEQYF. DNA of the CDR3: TGTGCCAGCAAGCGTTACGGGGCCTACGAGCAGTACTTC.

The chain links TRBV6-5 to TRBJ2-3, with 11 bases identical to TRBD2. V trimming: 5 bases; J trimming: 4 bases; junction bases outside the gene matches: 5. The CDR3 spans 15 residues. The germline CDR1 and CDR2 sequences are MNHEY and SVGAGI. Written as DNA, the CDR3 is TGTGCCAGCAGTCTCATTAGCGGGAGGGCAGATACGCAGTATTTT. The encoded protein is CASSLISGRADTQYF.

The chain carries TRBV18 and TRBJ1-3, with D perhaps matching TRBD1 (6 bases). V lost 3 bases to trimming and J lost 1 base, with 13 bases between them. This CDR3 region has 16 residues. Germline lookup yields CDR1 KGHSH and CDR2 LQKENI. Written as DNA, the CDR3 is TGTGCCAGCTCACCTGGGAGGGGACAATCTGGAAACACCATATATTTT. Amino acid sequence: CASSPGRGQSGNTIYF.

This chain links TRBV4-1 with TRBJ2-7; the D gene is possibly TRBD1 (6 bases). This CDR3 region has 15 residues. Germline CDR1 and CDR2: MGHRA and YSYEKL. V gave up 8 bases and J gave up 0 bases, with 17 bases separating them. The CDR3 here is CASAQGSSFSYEQYF. The CDR3 nucleotides are TGCGCCAGCGCACAGGGCAGTTCCTTCTCCTACGAGCAGTACTTC.

This chain connects TRBV9 to TRBJ2-5; TRBD1 matches 8 bases. CDR1 SGDLS and CDR2 YYNGEE come from the germline V gene. The CDR3 is made up of 17 amino acids. The V segment lost 0 bases and the J segment 5 bases; nucleotides outside the gene matches: 12. The CDR3: CASSVATGGQHAETQYF. CDR3 nucleotides: TGTGCCAGCAGCGTAGCTACAGGGGGACAGCATGCGGAGACCCAGTACTTC.

This chain links TRBV28 with TRBJ1-3, with 9 bases aligning to TRBD1. Germline V lookup: CDR1 MDHEN, CDR2 SYDVKM. CDR3 length: 17 residues. Unmatched junction bases numbered 8, after V lost 5 bases and J lost 0 bases. CDR3 in amino acids: CASSQGTGQGSGNTIYF. Here the CDR3 DNA reads TGTGCCAGCAGTCAGGGGACGGGACAGGGCTCTGGAAACACCATATATTTT.

This chain links TRBV5-4 with TRBJ2-1; 12 bases map to TRBD2. CDR3 length: 16 amino acids. Germline V gives CDR1 SGHNT, CDR2 YYREEE (reference sequence). Unmatched junction bases numbered 11, after V lost 6 bases and J lost 7 bases. The CDR3 sequence is CASTTRTSGKENEQFF. Written as DNA, the CDR3 is TGTGCCAGCACCACCAGGACTAGCGGGAAGGAGAATGAGCAGTTCTTC.

This sequence joins TRBV18 and TRBJ1-1; D gene ambiguous. Germline CDR1 reads KGHSH; CDR2 reads LQKENI. CDR3 size: 14 residues. V lost 3 bases to trimming and J lost 7 bases, with 15 bases between them. Here the CDR3 DNA reads TGTGCCAGCTCACCCGGGGAGGAGGGCCATGAAGCTTTCTTT. Encoded protein: CASSPGEEGHEAFF.

The chain uses TRBV10-3 and TRBJ2-3; 12 bases fit TRBD2. CDR1 is ENHRY, CDR2 SYGVKD, per germline. This CDR3 has 16 residues. With 4 bases clipped from V and 4 bases from J, the junction kept 6 bases outside the gene matches. The CDR3 spells CAISGLAGASADTQYF. DNA for the CDR3: TGTGCCATCAGTGGACTAGCGGGAGCATCTGCAGATACGCAGTATTTT.